These 32 T cell receptor beta chains were all obtained from the same sample, sequenced in a study of T cells in Graves' hyperthyroidism and ophthalmopathy. From RNA transcripts, TCR beta CDR3 regions were amplified. The TCR CDR3 first-round RT-PCR relied on the HTBI primer set. MiXCR, applied by TCRdb to the multiplex PCR reads, yields one record per CDR3 protein. The table has 750,000 to 900,000 distinct CDR3 sequences, 38% seen once. The sample taken for sequencing was blood. The receptors were gathered from a man younger than 35 with Graves' hyperthyroidism.

V is TRBV25-1 and J is TRBJ2-5, with TRBD2 matching 7 bases. This CDR3 is 19 amino acids long. Germline CDR1 MGHDK, CDR2 SYGVNS. Trimming cost V 5 bases and J 0 bases; bases outside gene matches: 18. The CDR3 region is CASSPRGDSLAGHQETQYF. CDR3 DNA: TGTGCCAGCAGTCCCCGGGGGGATAGTTTAGCGGGCCACCAAGAGACCCAGTACTTC. The full variable domain, its missing parts supplied by reference TRBV25-1 and TRBJ2-5, is EADIYQTPRYLVIGTGKKITLECSQTMGHDKMYWYQQDPGMELHLIHYSYGVNSTEKGDLSSESTVSRIRTEHFPLTLESARPSHTSQYLCASSPRGDSLAGHQETQYFGPGTRLLVL.

This clonotype has a count of ten or more. The rearrangement joins TRBV7-9 to TRBJ2-5; D unclear. This CDR3 is built from 13 residues. V was shortened by 5 bases and J by 4 bases, with 11 bases between the two germline ends. In germline, CDR1 is SEHNR, CDR2 FQNEAQ (reference sequence). CDR3 loop: CASSTYRRETQYF. CDR3 DNA: TGTGCCAGCAGCACCTATAGAAGAGAGACCCAGTACTTC.

This clonotype was observed a handful of times. Here the CDR3 reads CASSSRPGEAFF. The CDR3 nucleotides are TGTGCCAGCAGCTCCAGACCGGGTGAAGCTTTCTTT. The rearrangement links TRBV9 to TRBJ1-1, with D uncertain. V lost 4 bases to trimming and J lost 7 bases, with 11 bases between them. The CDR3 is made up of 12 amino acids. CDR1 and CDR2 from the germline V gene are SGDLS and YYNGEE.

The J gene is TRBJ2-2, the V gene TRBV20-1; weak D call: TRBD2 (5 bases). The length of the CDR3 is 15 residues. Germline V gene lookup returns CDR1 DFQATT and CDR2 SNEGSKA (reference sequence). V shed 1 base and J shed 0 bases, with 9 bases lying between them. The CDR3 DNA sequence: TGCAGTGCTAGAGGAGCGAGGGCGAACACCGGGGAGCTGTTTTTT. It yields the protein CSARGARANTGELFF.

CDR3 sequence reads: CSALPTSRSYEQYF. In nucleotides, the CDR3 is TGCAGTGCCCTGCCGACTAGTCGCTCCTACGAGCAGTACTTC. The V gene is TRBV20-1, the J gene TRBJ2-7; possibly TRBD2 for D (6 bases). Germline V CDR1 and CDR2: DFQATT, SNEGSKA (reference sequence). V was cut by 6 bases and J by 0 bases, with 15 bases left in between. The CDR3 consists of 14 residues.

This clonotype was detected only once. The V call is TRBV2, the J call TRBJ2-5; D gene ambiguous. The V end lost 7 bases, the J end lost 9 bases, and 9 bases lay between the germline ends. The CDR3 is 10 residues long. Per the germline V gene, CDR1 is SNHLY and CDR2 is FYNNEI. The CDR3 region is CASTAGSQYF. In DNA, the CDR3 is TGTGCCAGCACGGCCGGGTCCCAGTACTTC.

This clonotype was seen more than once but under ten times. The rearrangement joins TRBV19 to TRBJ1-5, with D possibly being TRBD1 (6 bases). Germline lookup yields CDR1 LNHDA and CDR2 SQIVND (reference sequence). Trimming removed 11 bases at V and 0 bases at J, with 17 bases between. This CDR3 is 15 amino acids long. The CDR3 reads CAWSRGEYSNQPQHF. CDR3 DNA sequence: TGTGCCTGGTCGAGGGGGGAGTATAGCAATCAGCCCCAGCATTTT.

There are many counts of this clonotype. The gene calls are TRBV7-6 and TRBJ2-2; perhaps D is TRBD1 or TRBD2 (5 bases each). Trimming removed 7 bases from V and 6 bases from J, with 9 bases in between. The CDR3 has 12 residues. Per germline, CDR1 SGHVS and CDR2 FNYEAQ. Here the CDR3 DNA reads TGTGCCAGCAAGCAGGGAGCCGGGGAGCTGTTTTTT. Amino acids: CASKQGAGELFF.

The J gene is TRBJ1-4, the V gene TRBV10-3; 8 bases are a match to TRBD1. The V and J ends lost 10 bases and 15 bases, in that order; junction bases with no gene match: 19. This CDR3 has 14 residues. Per the germline V gene, CDR1 is ENHRY and CDR2 is SYGVKD. The CDR3 is CASRPGQVLGGLFF. CDR3 DNA: TGTGCCAGCAGGCCGGGACAGGTCCTCGGAGGGTTGTTTTTT.

The J gene is TRBJ1-6, the V gene TRBV7-9; TRBD1 might be the D (6 bases). The CDR3 has 14 amino acids. The V end lost 5 bases, the J end lost 6 bases, and 11 bases lay between the germline ends. CDR1 and CDR2 (germline): SEHNR, FQNEAQ (reference sequence). In DNA form, the CDR3 reads TGTGCCAGCAGCGAACAGGGTTTTAATTCACCCCTCCACTTT. The encoded protein is CASSEQGFNSPLHF.

This clonotype was picked up many times. The V gene is TRBV20-1, the J gene TRBJ1-1; TRBD1 matches 10 bases. CDR1 is DFQATT, CDR2 SNEGSKA, per germline (reference sequence). The length of the CDR3 is 13 residues. V lost 6 bases to trimming and J lost 7 bases; unmatched junction nucleotides: 8. CDR3: CSAPGTGEIEAFF. CDR3 nucleotides: TGCAGTGCGCCCGGGACAGGGGAAATTGAAGCTTTCTTT.

V usage is TRBV5-1 and J usage is TRBJ2-7; 12 bases are a match to TRBD2. V gave up 3 bases and J gave up 6 bases; unmatched junction bases: 16. This CDR3 comprises 18 residues. Germline assignment: CDR1 SGHRS and CDR2 YFSETQ. As DNA, the CDR3 is TGCGCCAGCAGCTCTGGACAGGGAGCGACTAGCGGGAGTACCGAGCAGTACTTC. This translates into CASSSGQGATSGSTEQYF.

The chain recombines TRBV2 with TRBJ2-2, with no clear D. There are 14 residues in the CDR3. V gave up 2 bases and J gave up 7 bases, with 11 bases separating them. Germline V gene lookup returns CDR1 SNHLY and CDR2 FYNNEI. DNA for the CDR3: TGTGCCAGCAGTGAAAGAACATCTGACGGGGAGCTGTTTTTT. Translating it yields CASSERTSDGELFF.

Comment on this clonotype: A read error is likely, as this CDR3 ends without the conserved phenylalanine or tryptophan. The limits of the CDR3 on the DNA are not certain, so only TCRdb's listed CDR3 is given. The chain combines TRBV7-6 with TRBJ1-4. CDR1 and CDR2 (germline): SGHVS, FNYEAQ. Both ends counted, the CDR3 spans 8 residues. CDR3 amino acids: CASSLEGG.

The J gene is TRBJ1-6, the V gene TRBV14; 7 bases match TRBD1. Germline V CDR1 and CDR2: SGHDN, FVKESK. With 2 bases clipped from V and 3 bases from J, the junction kept 4 bases outside the gene matches. This CDR3 is 16 amino acids long. CDR3 protein: CASSQPGGNYNSPLHF. The CDR3, as DNA: TGTGCCAGCAGCCAACCAGGGGGGAACTATAATTCACCCCTCCACTTT.

The chain combines TRBV15 with TRBJ1-5; 9 nucleotides agree with TRBD1. With V trimmed by 0 bases and J by 10 bases, 7 bases remained unmatched. The CDR3 is made up of 15 amino acids. The germline CDR1 and CDR2 sequences are LNHNV and YYDKDF (reference sequence). CDR3 in DNA: TGTGCCACCAGCAGAGATATCACAGGGGGCATTCCCCAGCATTTT. Protein: CATSRDITGGIPQHF.

The gene calls are TRBV5-1 and TRBJ1-1, with D unclear. In germline, CDR1 is SGHRS, CDR2 YFSETQ. Deletions cut 5 bases from V and 0 bases from J, with 11 bases between. This CDR3 spans 14 amino acids. The CDR3 loop reads CASRGRIMNTEAFF. The CDR3 DNA reads as TGCGCCAGCAGGGGCAGAATAATGAACACTGAAGCTTTCTTT. Full variable domain (remainder filled in from reference TRBV5-1 and TRBJ1-1): KAGVTQTPRYLIKTRGQQVTLSCSPISGHRSVSWYQQTPGQGLQFLFEYFSETQRNKGNFPGRFSGRQFSNSRSEMNVSTLELGDSALYLCASRGRIMNTEAFFGQGTRLTVV.

The chain employs TRBV7-2 and TRBJ2-7; D unclear. Trimming left V 2 bases short and J 4 bases short, with 15 bases between. This CDR3 spans 15 amino acids. The germline V gene has CDR1 SGHTA and CDR2 FQGNSA. DNA for the CDR3: TGTGCCAGCAGCTTATATGCCAGCCCGCAATACGAGCAGTACTTC. Residues: CASSLYASPQYEQYF.

This clonotype has just one count. The CDR3 ends on some other residue instead of the conserved phenylalanine or tryptophan, so this is likely a read error. The DNA is omitted, as the CDR3 cannot be located on it reliably, and the CDR3 follows TCRdb's listing. The chain uses TRBV2 and TRBJ2-2; TRBD1, as called in the table, went unchecked against the DNA. The CDR3 adds up to 8 amino acids, both ends counted. CDR1 SNHLY and CDR2 FYNNEI come from the germline V gene. This CDR3 reads CASSEVGL.

The V gene is TRBV7-8, the J gene TRBJ2-2; D gene uncertain. This CDR3 contains 14 residues. Germline V lookup: CDR1 SGHVS, CDR2 FQNEAQ. V lost 5 bases and J 4 bases, leaving 11 bases between the germline ends. This CDR3 is CASSRERLTGELFF. CDR3 DNA: TGTGCCAGCAGCCGTGAGAGACTCACCGGGGAGCTGTTTTTT. Full variable domain (missing parts from reference TRBV7-8 and TRBJ2-2): GAGVSQSPRYKVAKRGQDVALRCDPISGHVSLFWYQQALGQGPEFLTYFQNEAQLDKSGLPSDRFFAERPEGSVSTLKIQRTQQEDSAVYLCASSRERLTGELFFGEGSRLTVL.

In the case of this clonotype: A much larger clone lies a single base off, so this may be a read error. This chain links TRBV19 with TRBJ1-6; 7 bases agree with TRBD1. Germline loops: CDR1 LNHDA, CDR2 SQIVND (reference sequence). The CDR3 spans 13 residues. CDR3 nucleotide sequence: TGTGCCGGTAGTACAAACCAAGGGGGCGCCTTCCACTTT. Translating gives CAGSTNQGGAFHF. The complete variable domain, with remaining parts taken from reference TRBV19 and TRBJ1-6, reads DGGITQSPKYLFRKEGQNVTLSCEQNLNHDAMYWYRQDPGQGLRLIYYSQIVNDFQKGDIAEGYSVSREKKESFPLTVTSAQKNPTAFYLCAGSTNQGGAFHFGNGTRLTVT.

This clonotype has a handful of counts. The V and J genes are TRBV20-1 and TRBJ1-4; D unresolved. This CDR3 spans 12 amino acids. Germline V gene data show CDR1 as DFQATT and CDR2 as SNEGSKA (reference sequence). The V gene lost 0 bases and the J gene lost 8 bases, with 7 bases spanning the gap. This CDR3 reads CSARETVEKLFF. The CDR3 region has the DNA TGCAGTGCTAGAGAGACCGTGGAAAAACTGTTTTTT.

This clonotype was recorded a few times. The V call is TRBV9, the J call TRBJ1-1; 8 bases are shared with TRBD1. CDR3 length equals 15 residues. Unmatched junction bases numbered 11, after V lost 4 bases and J lost 6 bases. Germline CDR1 SGDLS, CDR2 YYNGEE. DNA for the CDR3: TGTGCCAGCAGCCCTTACCTGACAGGGGCCGCTGAAGCTTTCTTT. Residues: CASSPYLTGAAEAFF.

This clonotype has at least ten counts. The chain uses TRBV20-1 and TRBJ1-4, with D uncertain. The germline V and J ends were trimmed by 3 bases and 12 bases, with 11 bases remaining between them. The CDR3 runs 11 residues. Per the germline V gene, CDR1 is DFQATT and CDR2 is SNEGSKA (reference sequence). CDR3 loop: CSASLLEELFF. In DNA, the CDR3 is TGCAGTGCTAGCTTACTTGAGGAACTGTTTTTT.

CDR3 protein: CASSPPKGRQTLYGYTF. The CDR3 DNA reads as TGTGCCAGCAGTCCGCCGAAGGGACGGCAGACTCTGTATGGCTACACCTTC. The chain uses TRBV6-5 and TRBJ1-2, with D possibly being TRBD1 (5 bases). Germline lookup yields CDR1 MNHEY and CDR2 SVGAGI. V was trimmed by 5 bases and J by 5 bases, leaving 24 bases between them. The CDR3 is made up of 17 amino acids.

This clonotype was counted ten times or more. V is TRBV5-6 and J is TRBJ1-3, with a weak D call TRBD1 (5 bases). V was shortened by 2 bases and J by 2 bases, with 8 bases between the two germline ends. Germline lookup yields CDR1 SGHDT and CDR2 YYEEEE. The CDR3 is 14 residues long. CDR3 loop: CASSFGGPGNTIYF. The CDR3 DNA sequence: TGTGCCAGCAGCTTCGGGGGACCTGGAAACACCATATATTTT. The full variable domain, with the rest looked up from reference TRBV5-6 and TRBJ1-3, is DAGVTQSPTHLIKTRGQQVTLRCSPKSGHDTVSWYQQALGQGPQFIFQYYEEEERQRGNFPDRFSGHQFPNYSSELNVNALLLGDSALYLCASSFGGPGNTIYFGEGSWLTVV.

Details on this clonotype: One end of the junction varies from germline; a read error may be responsible. The rearrangement links TRBV7-9 to TRBJ2-7, with TRBD1 as a possible D gene (5 bases). Germline values: CDR1 SEHNR, CDR2 FQNEAQ (reference sequence). The CDR3 is made up of 13 amino acids. For the CDR3, the DNA is TGTGCCGGCAGCTCCGACAGTTCCTACGAGCAGTACTTC. It yields the protein CAGSSDSSYEQYF.

This clonotype has a count of ten or more. This chain connects TRBV10-3 to TRBJ2-7; tentative D call: TRBD1 (7 bases). The germline V gene encodes CDR1 ENHRY and CDR2 SYGVKD. The CDR3 spans 14 residues. V was shortened by 0 bases and J by 5 bases, with 11 bases between the two germline ends. The CDR3 DNA follows: TGTGCCATCAGTGAGTCGTCCAGGGGGGACGAGCAGTACTTC. This translates into CAISESSRGDEQYF.

V is TRBV20-1 and J is TRBJ1-1; 10 bases map to TRBD1. Losses at the gene ends were 2 bases for V and 3 bases for J; bases not matched to a gene: 9. CDR3 size: 16 residues. The germline gives CDR1 DFQATT, CDR2 SNEGSKA (reference sequence). The CDR3 reads CSARKPGTGVDTEAFF. CDR3 nucleotide sequence: TGCAGTGCTAGAAAGCCCGGGACAGGGGTCGACACTGAAGCTTTCTTT.

The chain joins TRBV7-9 to TRBJ1-1; D is ambiguous. The CDR3 is 13 residues long. Germline lookup yields CDR1 SEHNR and CDR2 FQNEAQ (reference sequence). The V end was cut by 5 bases, the J end by 3 bases, with 10 bases between. CDR3 in DNA: TGTGCCAGCAGCATCCGGGCCGACACTGAAGCTTTCTTT. As protein: CASSIRADTEAFF.

In its sample, this clonotype was seen many times. V is TRBV2 and J is TRBJ1-1; TRBD1 matches 7 bases. Germline V CDR1 and CDR2: SNHLY, FYNNEI. CDR3 length: 13 amino acids. Trimming at V came to 5 bases and at J to 9 bases, leaving 9 bases not matched to a gene. The CDR3 reads CASSLGGTAQAFF. CDR3 DNA sequence: TGTGCCAGCAGTCTTGGGGGGACAGCACAAGCTTTCTTT.

The chain is built from TRBV29-1 and TRBJ2-7; maybe TRBD2 (5 bases). Trimming stripped 8 bases from V and 3 bases from J, with 11 bases between. Germline CDR1 is SQVTM and CDR2 is ANQGSEA. CDR3 length: 11 amino acids. The CDR3 sequence: CSSGLSYEQYF. CDR3 in DNA: TGCAGCTCCGGACTCAGCTACGAGCAGTACTTC.